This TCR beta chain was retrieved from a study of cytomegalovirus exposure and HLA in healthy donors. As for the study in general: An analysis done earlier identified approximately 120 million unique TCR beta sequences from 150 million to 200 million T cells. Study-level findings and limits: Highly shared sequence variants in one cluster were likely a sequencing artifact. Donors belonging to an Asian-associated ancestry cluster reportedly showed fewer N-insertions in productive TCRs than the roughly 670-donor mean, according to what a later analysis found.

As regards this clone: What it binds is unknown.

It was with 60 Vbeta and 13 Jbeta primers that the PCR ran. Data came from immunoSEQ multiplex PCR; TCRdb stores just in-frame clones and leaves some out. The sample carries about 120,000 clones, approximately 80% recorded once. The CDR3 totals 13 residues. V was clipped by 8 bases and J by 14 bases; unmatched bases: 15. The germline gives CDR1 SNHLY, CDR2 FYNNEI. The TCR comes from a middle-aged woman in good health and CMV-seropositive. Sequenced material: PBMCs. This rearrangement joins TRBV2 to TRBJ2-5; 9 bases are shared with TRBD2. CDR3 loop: CASGRNLETSGYF. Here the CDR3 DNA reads TGTGCCAGCGGACGAAACCTAGAGACTAGCGGTTACTTC.